This T cell receptor beta chain was identified during a study of blood T cell repertoires in COVID-19. Study-wide background: Collection of acute and convalescent COVID-19 samples took place in the United States, Italy and Spain. In each case, the material was cDNA or gDNA derived from T cells, B-cell-depleted T cells, or PBMCs.

V lost 5 bases and J lost 6, with 11 bases in between. The CDR3 has 12 residues. Germline assignment: CDR1 SGHTA and CDR2 FQGTGA. Authors' data handling: The assay estimated nucleated cells by amplifying reference gene primers. Method: immunoSEQ multiplex PCR; TCRdb's copy keeps in-frame clones and lacks some. For V, J and clone size, that table is used; D and trimming come from the DNA. The table records 25,000 to 30,000 clones, 88% of them present only once. The count of this clone is one. The source material was peripheral blood. V and J are TRBV7-3 and TRBJ2-7; D gene uncertain. This sequence originates from a woman aged 45-60 years with active COVID-19. CDR3 loop: CASSPPSGEQYF. The CDR3 nucleotides read TGTGCCAGCAGCCCCCCCAGTGGCGAGCAGTACTTC.